The clone carrying this TCR beta chain was detected ten times or more. The target antigen is unknown. A much larger clonotype is one base distant, so this may be a read error. This sample is drawn from a study of metastatic and nonmetastatic thyroid tumors. General study results and limits: Reports indicated that malignant thyroid tumors showed significantly higher TCR beta diversity than benign nodules did, in blood and tumor.

The CDR3 sequence is 15 residues long. The ends were cut back, 0 bases at V and 10 bases at J, with 18 bases in the middle. Germline values: CDR1 SGHRS, CDR2 YFSETQ. From the PCR reads, TCRdb re-called clones with MiXCR. In the table there are 30,000 to 35,000 clones, around a fifth of which are singletons. There were no patients who had received any treatment before thyroid surgery. The sequenced sample consisted of blood. The receptor comes from a female donor with papillary thyroid cancer or a benign thyroid nodule (not recorded which). Some clones in this sample may be carry-over from other donors' samples. The chain is built from TRBV5-1 and TRBJ2-3; no firm D call. CDR3 sequence (DNA): TGCGCCAGCAGCTTGGTGTCGAGTTCAGTGTCTGCGCAGTATTTT. This sequence encodes CASSLVSSSVSAQYF.